The rows below give T cell receptor beta chains drawn from one sample of a study of blood T cell repertoires in COVID-19. Generated by immunoSEQ multiplex PCR, the TCRdb table keeps only in-frame clones and is missing some. This sample has 160,000 or so clones; 90% to 95% occur once, and the top ten carry about 2%. The sequencing input was peripheral blood. The receptors stem from a woman aged 60-75 years with COVID-19, enrolled during active disease. The CDR3 runs from the conserved cysteine through the conserved F or W. Each record gives: V gene, CDR3 protein.

>TRBV19
CASSSDRRSNQPQHF
>TRBV4-2
CASSQDLWRGGRGTDTQYF
>TRBV18
CASSSGGFNQPQHF
>TRBV27
CASKAGRNTGELFF
>TRBV7-9
CASSFSLAGTFF
>TRBV7-2
CASSLATGGNYGYTF
>TRBV7-2
CASRFPRTHLGDTEAFF
>TRBV7-2
CASSLATSGLIQETQYF
>TRBV6-2/TRBV6-3
CASSDRGPTSYGYTF
>TRBV7-9
CAGVTTGDNEQYF
>TRBV29-1
CSVEDRGTYNEQFF
>TRBV6-5
CASSFGRLGEQFF
>TRBV4-1
CASSQGPISGNEQFF
>TRBV3-1/TRBV3-2
CASSQRGFGEKLFF
>TRBV11-2
CASSLGTVPSYEQYF
>TRBV29-1
CSAETISYEQYF
>TRBV15
CATSPGEGYGYTF
>TRBV9
CASSLSGGPNEQYF
>TRBV6-6
CASSSPNAGQQETQYF
>TRBV7-3
CASSTSGGYEQYF
>TRBV5-4
CASSLAGGKNTGELFF